The 5 T cell receptor beta chains listed next were all sequenced from one sample in a study of T cell repertoires in ileal Crohn's disease. As to time point: neoterminal ileum biopsy at postoperative endoscopy, about 6 months after surgery. The method was immunoSEQ multiplex PCR; TCRdb's version includes in-frame clones alone and lacks a portion of them. The sample has about 15,000 clones, approximately 80% seen once; the top ten hold under 5%. What was sequenced was ileal tissue. The receptors were gathered from an adult with Crohn's disease.

This chain joins TRBV11-2 and TRBJ2-6; no reliable D call. Germline loops: CDR1 SGHAT, CDR2 FQNNGV. The V end was cut by 7 bases, the J end by 0 bases, with 10 bases between. The CDR3 is 15 amino acids. For the CDR3, the DNA is TGTGCCAGCACTCGATCCGCCTCTGGGGCCAACGTCCTGACTTTC. This sequence encodes CASTRSASGANVLTF.

This clone appeared a few times. This sequence joins TRBV15 and TRBJ2-7; perhaps D is TRBD1 or TRBD2 (5 bases each). The CDR3 is 13 amino acids. Germline V gene sequence: CDR1 LNHNV, CDR2 YYDKDF (reference sequence). V lost 3 bases to trimming and J lost 6 bases, with 12 bases between them. CDR3 residues: CATSRKGDGEQYF. CDR3 sequence (DNA): TGTGCCACCAGCAGGAAAGGGGACGGCGAGCAGTACTTC.

The chain uses TRBV7-8 and TRBJ1-2; D perhaps matches TRBD1 (5 bases). The CDR3 totals 13 residues. V lost 2 bases to trimming and J lost 4 bases, with 8 bases between them. Germline loops: CDR1 SGHVS, CDR2 FQNEAQ. The CDR3 DNA follows: TGTGCCAGCAGCTTACCAGGGTTCTATGGCTACACCTTC. It specifies CASSLPGFYGYTF.

J is TRBJ2-1 and V is TRBV6-1; 8 bases match TRBD2. The CDR3 contains 16 residues. Trimming took 4 bases from V and 4 from J; bases not matched to a gene: 9. Germline CDR1 MNHNS, CDR2 SASEGT. The CDR3 protein is CASSGSRAGVYNEQFF. The CDR3 DNA sequence: TGTGCCAGCAGTGGGAGCCGAGCGGGAGTGTACAATGAGCAGTTCTTC.

The V call is TRBV13, the J call TRBJ2-7; TRBD2 matches at 9 bases. The CDR3 totals 16 residues. The junction had 7 bases not matched to a gene; V was cut back by 1 base and J by 3 bases. Germline V CDR1 and CDR2: PRHDT, FYEKMQ (reference sequence). The CDR3 protein is CASSLASSGVLYEQYF. The CDR3 coding sequence is TGTGCCAGCAGCTTAGCGTCTAGCGGGGTACTCTACGAGCAGTACTTC.